This T cell receptor (beta chain) was sequenced for a study of T cell responses to AZD1222 COVID-19 vaccine. The length of the CDR3 is 14 residues. Trimming removed 1 base from V and 2 bases from J, with 8 bases in between. Germline V gives CDR1 SGHTA, CDR2 FQGNSA. This clone was seen only once. The sample holds other DNA sequences that translate to the same CDR3. Data came from immunoSEQ multiplex PCR; TCRdb stores just in-frame clones and leaves some out. The sample lists about 97,000 clones, 70% to 90% occurring once. The chain uses TRBV7-2 and TRBJ2-5, with a weak D call TRBD1 (5 bases). The sequencing here drew on peripheral blood, taken on day 0 of AZD1222 vaccination. The sequence was obtained from an adult in good health. In DNA form, the CDR3 reads TGTGCCAGCAGCTTAGGGGCAGGGCAAGAGACCCAGTACTTC. Its protein is CASSLGAGQETQYF.